These 15 T cell receptor beta chains were sequenced from one sample in a study of OX40 agonist ivuxolimab in advanced cancers. Clones were read by immunoSEQ multiplex PCR, and TCRdb kept only the in-frame ones, dropping some. Of about 83,000 clones in the sample, 90% to 95% were seen once. Sequenced here: CD4+ or CD8+ T cells sorted from blood, sampled in a trial of the OX40 agonist ivuxolimab. Receptor source: an adult with an advanced solid tumor such as melanoma, head and neck, liver or kidney cancer.

The chain links TRBV10-3 to TRBJ2-3; no clear D gene. V lost 5 bases, J lost 0 bases, and 12 bases lay in between. The CDR3 has 15 amino acids. CDR1 and CDR2 (germline): ENHRY, SYGVKD. As DNA, the CDR3 is TGTGCCATCAGTTATGACTGGAAAAGCACAGATACGCAGTATTTT. It translates to CAISYDWKSTDTQYF.

This rearrangement joins TRBV6-1 to TRBJ2-5; possibly TRBD1 for D (6 bases). Germline V gives CDR1 MNHNS, CDR2 SASEGT. The length of the CDR3 is 14 residues. Trimming cost V 5 bases and J 4 bases, with 14 bases left between them. The CDR3 nucleotides are TGTGCCAGCAGTAGAGGAACAGGGAGAGAGACCCAGTACTTC. This sequence encodes CASSRGTGRETQYF.

The chain employs TRBV5-6 and TRBJ2-1; D call uncertain. Germline V lookup: CDR1 SGHDT, CDR2 YYEEEE. The CDR3 is 17 amino acids. Trimming stripped 6 bases from V and 7 bases from J, with 26 bases between. CDR3 DNA sequence: TGTGCCAGCAAGGGTACACAACGAATCTACCGAACAAATGAGCAGTTCTTC. Protein sequence: CASKGTQRIYRTNEQFF.

The V and J genes are TRBV6-5 and TRBJ2-3, with 10 bases that match TRBD2. CDR3 length: 15 amino acids. The germline gives CDR1 MNHEY, CDR2 SVGAGI. J lost 0 bases, V lost 8 bases, and 5 bases had no gene match. CDR3 sequence reads: CASQLAGVSTDTQYF. The DNA of the CDR3 is TGTGCCAGCCAGCTAGCGGGGGTTAGCACAGATACGCAGTATTTT.

Only one count was recorded for this clone. This chain joins TRBV6-5 and TRBJ2-3, with 8 bases identical to TRBD2. The ends lost 5 bases at V and 11 bases at J; junction bases unmatched: 9. The germline V gene has CDR1 MNHEY and CDR2 SVGAGI. The CDR3 runs to 13 residues. The DNA for the CDR3 is TGTGCCAGCAGTCCGGGGGGGCATCTCCGGCAGTATTTT. The encoded protein is CASSPGGHLRQYF.

The J gene is TRBJ1-3, the V gene TRBV7-2; D is unresolved. In germline, CDR1 is SGHTA, CDR2 FQGNSA. V was pared by 3 bases and J by 0 bases, with 12 bases between. There are 16 residues in the CDR3. CDR3 amino acids: CASSFGPSNSGNTIYF. Written as DNA, the CDR3 is TGTGCCAGCAGCTTTGGACCGTCGAACTCTGGAAACACCATATATTTT.

This sequence joins TRBV6-5 and TRBJ2-4, with D perhaps matching TRBD2 (7 bases). This CDR3 spans 16 amino acids. V was shortened by 2 bases and J by 2 bases, with 13 bases between the two germline ends. CDR1 and CDR2 (germline): MNHEY, SVGAGI. The CDR3 region is CASSYIRGGTKNIQYF. The DNA for the CDR3 is TGTGCCAGCAGTTACATAAGGGGGGGGACCAAAAACATTCAGTACTTC.

The V call is TRBV7-2, the J call TRBJ1-2; 7 positions agree with TRBD1. The CDR3 consists of 13 residues. CDR1 SGHTA and CDR2 FQGNSA come from the germline V gene. The V gene end was trimmed by 5 bases and the J gene end by 4 bases; junction bases not matched to a gene: 4. CDR3: CASSPGQTYGYTF. The CDR3 DNA reads TGTGCCAGCAGCCCGGGACAGACCTATGGCTACACCTTC.

The chain joins TRBV18 to TRBJ2-7; 10 positions match TRBD1. CDR1 and CDR2 (germline): KGHSH, LQKENI. The CDR3 spans 17 residues. J was trimmed by 5 bases and V by 4 bases; bases with no gene match: 14. The CDR3 reads CASSLETGGAGKDEQYF. The CDR3 region has the DNA TGTGCCAGCTCACTAGAGACAGGGGGCGCCGGGAAAGACGAGCAGTACTTC.

The chain joins TRBV19 to TRBJ1-1; D remains ambiguous. The CDR3 has 14 residues. Germline values: CDR1 LNHDA, CDR2 SQIVND (reference sequence). Trimming removed 3 bases from V and 1 base from J, with 9 bases in between. The CDR3 spells CASSIGSANTEAFF. The CDR3 bases are TGTGCCAGTAGTATCGGGTCCGCGAACACTGAAGCTTTCTTT. Supplemented by reference TRBV19 and TRBJ1-1, the full variable domain reads DGGITQSPKYLFRKEGQNVTLSCEQNLNHDAMYWYRQDPGQGLRLIYYSQIVNDFQKGDIAEGYSVSREKKESFPLTVTSAQKNPTAFYLCASSIGSANTEAFFGQGTRLTVV.

This chain uses TRBV6-5 with TRBJ2-7; D possibly corresponds to TRBD1 (6 bases). The CDR3 is 14 residues long. The germline V gene encodes CDR1 MNHEY and CDR2 SVGAGI. With 6 bases removed from V and 6 bases from J, the gap between germline ends came to 18 bases. The CDR3 here is CASRPGQIRGEQYF. The CDR3 nucleotides are TGTGCCAGCAGACCAGGACAGATCCGCGGCGAGCAGTACTTC.

The chain carries TRBV13 and TRBJ2-5, with 7 positions matching TRBD2. CDR1 and CDR2 from the germline V gene are PRHDT and FYEKMQ (reference sequence). V trimming: 1 base; J trimming: 8 bases; junction bases outside the gene matches: 7. This CDR3 is 14 amino acids long. The CDR3 bases are TGTGCCAGCAGCTTAGTGGGTAGCGGGCTAACCCAGTACTTC. Translation gives CASSLVGSGLTQYF.

The sample holds one count of this clone. V usage is TRBV7-8 and J usage is TRBJ1-1; D is unclear. V was shortened by 1 base and J by 1 base, with 10 bases between the two germline ends. CDR1 is SGHVS, CDR2 FQNEAQ, per germline. This CDR3 is built from 15 residues. In nucleotides, the CDR3 is TGTGCCAGCAGCTTAGGTGATCGACGGAACACTGAAGCTTTCTTT. Protein sequence: CASSLGDRRNTEAFF.

The J gene is TRBJ2-3, the V gene TRBV18, with D hard to call. The ends were cut back, 6 bases at V and 2 bases at J, with 9 bases in the middle. CDR1 is KGHSH and CDR2 is LQKENI in the germline V gene. This CDR3 region has 13 residues. CDR3 DNA: TGTGCCAGCTCCAACCAAGACACAGATACGCAGTATTTT. Its translation: CASSNQDTDTQYF.

V is TRBV5-1 and J is TRBJ1-5; D not certain. This CDR3 has 13 amino acids. CDR1 SGHRS and CDR2 YFSETQ come from the germline V gene. Between the trimmed V and J ends, which lost 0 bases and 5 bases, there was a span of 6 bases. The CDR3 sequence is CASSLAHDQPQHF. In DNA form, the CDR3 reads TGCGCCAGCAGCTTGGCCCATGATCAGCCCCAGCATTTT.